Listed below are T cell receptor beta chains from one sample, sequenced in a study of T cell responses to AZD1222 COVID-19 vaccine. Method: immunoSEQ multiplex PCR; TCRdb's copy keeps in-frame clones and lacks some. The data show 100,000 to 150,000 clones, about 87% seen once. Sequencing was performed on peripheral blood, taken on day 0 of AZD1222 vaccination. These receptors were obtained from an adult in good health. Both conserved end residues are part of each CDR3. D genes are given only for firm matches. Expanded clones get a size class; other rows say once, few or many, or leave the size out.

>TRBJ2-6|TRBD2|TRBV7-3|.
TGTGCCAGCAGCTTACTAGCGGGGGACCCCAGCTCTGGGGCCAACGTCCTGACTTTC
CASSLLAGDPSSGANVLTF
>TRBJ2-1|.|TRBV3-1/TRBV3-2|.
TGTGCCAGCGAGCGAACGCAGGGGAAGCAGTTCTTC
CASERTQGKQFF
>TRBJ1-6|.|TRBV27|.
TGTGCCAGCAGTCCCCTACCGGGACACTCTAATAATTCACCCCTCCACTTT
CASSPLPGHSNNSPLHF
>TRBJ2-1|.|TRBV5-4|.
TGTGCCAGCAGCTTGGCCGGCGGGACTGGTTATGAGCAGTTCTTC
CASSLAGGTGYEQFF
>TRBJ2-6|TRBD1|TRBV7-8|.
TGTGCCAGCAGCTTCCGGGACAGCAAGAACCCGAGCTCTGGGGCCAACGTCCTGACTTTC
CASSFRDSKNPSSGANVLTF
>TRBJ2-1|.|TRBV6-5|.
TGTGCCAGCCGCGGTGGGACTCGGACCAATGAGCAGTTCTTC
CASRGGTRTNEQFF
>TRBJ2-7|TRBD2|TRBV27|.
TGTGCCAGCAGTCCTGGAGGGCTAGCGGGGAAGGACGAGCAGTACTTC
CASSPGGLAGKDEQYF
>TRBJ2-2|TRBD2|TRBV18|.
TGTGCCAGCTCCAAATCCGGGACTAGCGGGAGGAACACCGGGGAGCTGTTTTTT
CASSKSGTSGRNTGELFF
>TRBJ2-7|.|TRBV2|.
TGTGCCAGCAGGCCGTTGTACCGCACCTACGAGCAGTACTTC
CASRPLYRTYEQYF
>TRBJ1-5|TRBD1|TRBV30|few
TGTGCCTGGAGTGTAGGGGGCCAGCCCCAGCATTTT
CAWSVGGQPQHF
>TRBJ1-1|.|TRBV28|.
TGTGCCAGCAGCCCAAGAATGAACACTGAAGCTTTCTTT
CASSPRMNTEAFF
>TRBJ2-1|.|TRBV6-1|.
TGTGCCAGCAGTGAAGCGCACACCAATGAGCAGTTCTTC
CASSEAHTNEQFF
>TRBJ2-4|.|TRBV2|.
TGTGCCAGCAGTGAGACCAAAAACATTCAGTACTTC
CASSETKNIQYF
>TRBJ1-1|TRBD1|TRBV29-1|.
TGCAGCGTGCGGGACAGTGGGGGCACTGAAGCTTTCTTT
CSVRDSGGTEAFF
>TRBJ1-4|.|TRBV2|once
TGTGCCAGCAGTGATGGGCAATTGGGTGAAAAACTGTTTTTT
CASSDGQLGEKLFF
>TRBJ2-3|.|TRBV5-1|.
TGCGCCAGCAGCCTGGAAGACACAGATACGCAGTATTTT
CASSLEDTDTQYF
>TRBJ2-7|.|TRBV5-8|.
TGTGCCAGCAGCCCTACTCCGGTCCAAGTATACGAGCAGTACTTC
CASSPTPVQVYEQYF
>TRBJ2-2|TRBD1|TRBV5-1|.
TGCGCCAGCAGCCTGACAGGGCTGGACACCGGGGAGCTGTTTTTT
CASSLTGLDTGELFF
>TRBJ2-7|TRBD2|TRBV7-2|.
TGTGCCAGCAGCACTAGCGGGGAATCAACCTACGAGCAGTACTTC
CASSTSGESTYEQYF
>TRBJ1-5|.|TRBV12-5|.
TGTGCTAGTGGGAACGGAGGCAATCAGCCCCAGCATTTT
CASGNGGNQPQHF
>TRBJ1-5|.|TRBV27|.
TGTGCCAGTACCACTCCCGGGACTAGTCAGCCCCAGCATTTT
CASTTPGTSQPQHF
>TRBJ2-7|.|TRBV2|.
TGTGCCAGCAGTGTTGAGGCGCTCTCCTACGAGCAGTACTTC
CASSVEALSYEQYF
>TRBJ2-2|TRBD2|TRBV7-3|.
TGTGCCAGCAGCTCCTACACTAGCGCGGGGAGCGGGGAGCTGTTTTTT
CASSSYTSAGSGELFF
>TRBJ1-5|.|TRBV7-9|.
TGTGCCAGCAGCGCCGATACACGGGGTGGCAATCAGCCCCAGCATTTT
CASSADTRGGNQPQHF
>TRBJ2-3|TRBD1|TRBV7-9|.
TGTGCCAGCAGCTTCACAGGGGGCAGCTCAGATACGCAGTATTTT
CASSFTGGSSDTQYF
>TRBJ1-2|.|TRBV5-1|once
TGCGCCAGCAGCTTGGGGGTTTCCGGCTACACCTTC
CASSLGVSGYTF
>TRBJ1-1|.|TRBV29-1|few
TGCAGCGTATCTGCGGGGAACACTGAAGCTTTCTTT
CSVSAGNTEAFF
>TRBJ1-2|TRBD1|TRBV2|.
TGTGCCAGCAGTGAATGGGACAGGTCGAGCGATGGCTACACCTTC
CASSEWDRSSDGYTF
>TRBJ2-1|.|TRBV30|.
TGTGCCTGGAGAAGGACTCCCATAGGGGAGCAGTTCTTC
CAWRRTPIGEQFF
>TRBJ1-1|TRBD1|TRBV5-4|.
TGTGCCAGCAGCTTGCCTCAGGGGGCCACTGAAGCTTTCTTT
CASSLPQGATEAFF
>TRBJ1-1|.|TRBV18|.
TGTGCCAGCTCACCACGGGGTTTTAGGGGGAGAATGAACACTGAAGCTTTCTTT
CASSPRGFRGRMNTEAFF
>TRBJ1-2|TRBD1|TRBV7-2|.
TGTGCCAGCAGCGGAAGACAGGGGGATAACTATGGCTACACCTTC
CASSGRQGDNYGYTF
>TRBJ1-2|.|TRBV6-4|.
TGTGCCAGCAGTGAGGAGAGCTTGGGCTATGGCTACACCTTC
CASSEESLGYGYTF
>TRBJ2-2|.|TRBV6-5|.
TGTGCCAGCAGTTACGGGACCGGGGAGCTGTTTTTT
CASSYGTGELFF
>TRBJ1-2|TRBD1|TRBV27|.
TGTGCCAGCAGTCCCTTAGGGGGCTGGGGCTACACCTTC
CASSPLGGWGYTF
>TRBJ2-2|TRBD1|TRBV29-1|.
TGCAGCGTTGCCGACAGGGTAAACACCGGGGAGCTGTTTTTT
CSVADRVNTGELFF
>TRBJ1-1|.|TRBV27|.
TGTGCCAGCAGTTTAAGGCCTGGGGGAAGGAACACTGAAGCTTTCTTT
CASSLRPGGRNTEAFF
>TRBJ1-6|TRBD1|TRBV5-1|.
TGCGCCAGCAGCTCCCATACAGGGGATAATTCACCCCTCCACTTT
CASSSHTGDNSPLHF
>TRBJ2-2|TRBD1|TRBV5-1|.
TGCGCCAGCAGCCCCGGACAGGGGAGCACCGGGGAGCTGTTTTTT
CASSPGQGSTGELFF
>TRBJ1-2|.|TRBV3-1/TRBV3-2|once
TGTGCCAGCAGCCAAGTGTCTGGCAGTGGCTACACCTTC
CASSQVSGSGYTF
>TRBJ2-7|.|TRBV13|.
TGTGCCAGCAGGAAGATAGTGGAGGGCTACGAGCAGTACTTC
CASRKIVEGYEQYF